The next 18 T cell receptor beta chains were all read from a single sample in a study of cytomegalovirus exposure and HLA in healthy donors. PCR was performed using 60 Vbeta and 13 Jbeta primers. Profiled with immunoSEQ multiplex PCR; TCRdb holds only in-frame clones, not every one. The table has about 200,000 clones, around 86% seen once. The sequencing input was PBMCs. The origin of the receptors is a woman aged 45-60 years in good health and CMV-seropositive.

The rearrangement uses TRBV6-1 and TRBJ2-3; D is perhaps TRBD2 (6 bases). This CDR3 spans 13 amino acids. Germline loops: CDR1 MNHNS, CDR2 SASEGT. V lost 6 bases and J 3 bases, leaving 10 bases between the germline ends. The CDR3 nucleotides are TGTGCCAGCAGACTAGGGAGGACAGATACGCAGTATTTT. It codes for CASRLGRTDTQYF.

The chain carries TRBV10-1 and TRBJ1-6; 8 nucleotides match TRBD1. Trimming at V came to 4 bases and at J to 6 bases, leaving 5 bases not matched to a gene. Germline loops: CDR1 WNHNN, CDR2 SYGVQD (reference sequence). CDR3 size: 15 residues. In DNA form, the CDR3 reads TGCGCCAGCAGTGCGGACAGGGCACCTAATTCACCCCTCCACTTT. It is translated as CASSADRAPNSPLHF.

There are a few counts of this clone. The gene calls are TRBV2 and TRBJ2-1; maybe TRBD2 (7 bases). Germline CDR1 and CDR2: SNHLY and FYNNEI. The CDR3 loop spans 14 amino acids. V was pared by 4 bases and J by 6 bases, with 13 bases between. CDR3 residues: CASSGEGGPNEQFF. CDR3 sequence (DNA): TGTGCCAGCAGTGGAGAGGGGGGGCCCAATGAGCAGTTCTTC.

This sequence joins TRBV19 and TRBJ2-1; no clear D gene. This CDR3 has 15 residues. The V and J ends lost 4 bases and 5 bases respectively, with 15 bases between them. Germline values: CDR1 LNHDA, CDR2 SQIVND (reference sequence). The CDR3 region has the DNA TGTGCCAGTAGTACTTCGATATACCTAAACAATGAGCAGTTCTTC. Protein product: CASSTSIYLNNEQFF.

This chain connects TRBV19 to TRBJ1-2, with D unclear. V was cut by 3 bases and J by 4 bases, with 15 bases left in between. The CDR3 has 15 amino acids. CDR1 is LNHDA, CDR2 SQIVND, per germline (reference sequence). The CDR3 DNA is TGTGCCAGTAGTATGGAGGCCAGGAGAAGCTATGGCTACACCTTC. Translated, it gives CASSMEARRSYGYTF. The whole variable domain, filled in from reference TRBV19 and TRBJ1-2, reads DGGITQSPKYLFRKEGQNVTLSCEQNLNHDAMYWYRQDPGQGLRLIYYSQIVNDFQKGDIAEGYSVSREKKESFPLTVTSAQKNPTAFYLCASSMEARRSYGYTFGSGTRLTVV.

J is TRBJ1-4 and V is TRBV7-6; D not certain. The V end lost 5 bases, the J end lost 8 bases, and 15 bases lay between the germline ends. Looked up from germline, CDR1 is SGHVS and CDR2 is FNYEAQ. The CDR3 has 14 residues. CDR3 sequence: CASSPLSGGEKLFF. In nucleotides, the CDR3 is TGTGCCAGCAGCCCGCTATCGGGTGGCGAAAAACTGTTTTTT.

This sequence joins TRBV10-3 and TRBJ2-1; D possibly corresponds to TRBD2 (5 bases). The CDR3 is 13 residues long. Germline assignment: CDR1 ENHRY and CDR2 SYGVKD. V lost 8 bases and J 3 bases, leaving 11 bases between the germline ends. CDR3 loop: CAIGPADYNEQFF. For the CDR3, the DNA is TGTGCCATCGGTCCAGCGGACTACAATGAGCAGTTCTTC.

The chain has TRBV7-2 and TRBJ2-7; D is uncertain. The CDR3 spans 11 residues. The V gene's germline CDR1 is SGHTA and CDR2 FQGNSA. The ends were cut back, 6 bases at V and 4 bases at J, with 7 bases in the middle. In DNA, the CDR3 is TGTGCCAGCAGTAATCTGTACGAGCAGTACTTC. Residues: CASSNLYEQYF.

The chain is built from TRBV6-5 and TRBJ1-3; D is unclear. This CDR3 contains 15 residues. V lost 11 bases and J 4 bases, leaving 21 bases between the germline ends. Germline V CDR1 and CDR2: MNHEY, SVGAGI. CDR3 amino acids: CASRPGKVGGNTIYF. The CDR3 DNA follows: TGTGCCTCCCGCCCGGGGAAGGTCGGAGGAAACACCATATATTTT.

This chain uses TRBV7-9 with TRBJ2-7; the match to TRBD2 covers 7 bases. Trimming removed 5 bases from V and 7 bases from J; junction bases left unmatched: 5. Germline CDR1 and CDR2: SEHNR and FQNEAQ (reference sequence). The CDR3 is made up of 12 amino acids. CDR3 region: CASSPGREEQYF. DNA for the CDR3: TGTGCCAGCAGCCCAGGGAGGGAAGAGCAGTACTTC.

The V call is TRBV2, the J call TRBJ1-2, with TRBD1 identical over 7 bases. CDR1 and CDR2 from the germline V gene are SNHLY and FYNNEI. The CDR3 is 16 amino acids. The V gene end was trimmed by 4 bases and the J gene end by 4 bases; junction bases not matched to a gene: 12. DNA for the CDR3: TGTGCCAGCAGTGCGGAGCAGGGGACAGCTTTCTATGGCTACACCTTC. Its protein is CASSAEQGTAFYGYTF.

The chain combines TRBV19 with TRBJ1-5, with a possible D match to TRBD1 (5 bases). Germline V gives CDR1 LNHDA, CDR2 SQIVND (reference sequence). The CDR3 runs to 15 residues. Trimming took 5 bases from V and 3 from J, leaving 14 bases between them. The CDR3 sequence: CASSFTGRYNQPQHF. DNA of the CDR3: TGTGCCAGTAGTTTCACAGGACGATACAATCAGCCCCAGCATTTT.

The rearrangement uses TRBV15 and TRBJ1-4; D gene ambiguous. Germline-derived CDR1 and CDR2 are LNHNV and YYDKDF (reference sequence). The CDR3 loop spans 16 amino acids. V was clipped by 0 bases and J by 0 bases, with 8 bases between them. This CDR3 reads CATSRDRSATNEKLFF. CDR3 nucleotide sequence: TGTGCCACCAGCAGAGACCGTAGTGCAACTAATGAAAAACTGTTTTTT. Full variable domain (remainder filled in from reference TRBV15 and TRBJ1-4): DAMVIQNPRYQVTQFGKPVTLSCSQTLNHNVMYWYQQKSSQAPKLLFHYYDKDFNNEADTPDNFQSRRPNTSFCFLDIRSPGLGDTAMYLCATSRDRSATNEKLFFGSGTQLSVL.

This chain uses TRBV5-4 with TRBJ2-1; D is unclear. The germline V gene has CDR1 SGHNT and CDR2 YYREEE (reference sequence). Trimming shortened V by 4 bases and J by 5 bases, and 16 bases separated the two germline ends. The CDR3 totals 15 residues. The chain's CDR3 is CASSTDSSSHNEQFF. CDR3 coding DNA: TGTGCCAGCAGCACCGACTCCAGCAGCCACAATGAGCAGTTCTTC.

This chain uses TRBV27 with TRBJ1-6; 7 bases are a match to TRBD1. Trimming at V came to 2 bases and at J to 9 bases, leaving 7 bases not matched to a gene. This CDR3 is 15 amino acids long. CDR1 and CDR2 from the germline V gene are MNHEY and SMNVEV (reference sequence). This CDR3 is CASSLDRAPFSPLHF. CDR3 nucleotide sequence: TGTGCCAGCAGTTTAGACAGGGCCCCATTTTCACCCCTCCACTTT.

The CDR3 sequence: CASSPRDTETQYF. The CDR3, as DNA: TGTGCCAGCTCACCCCGGGACACAGAGACCCAGTACTTC. The V gene is TRBV18, the J gene TRBJ2-5; perhaps TRBD1 as D (6 bases). The CDR3 sequence is 13 residues long. Germline values: CDR1 KGHSH, CDR2 LQKENI. The ends were cut back, 3 bases at V and 4 bases at J, with 9 bases in the middle. Full variable domain (missing parts from reference TRBV18 and TRBJ2-5): NAGVMQNPRHLVRRRGQEARLRCSPMKGHSHVYWYRQLPEEGLKFMVYLQKENIIDESGMPKERFSAEFPKEGPSILRIQQVVRGDSAAYFCASSPRDTETQYFGPGTRLLVL.

The V and J genes are TRBV28 and TRBJ1-1, with 8 bases lining up with TRBD1. J was trimmed by 11 bases and V by 5 bases; bases with no gene match: 7. The germline V gene has CDR1 MDHEN and CDR2 SYDVKM. The CDR3 totals 12 residues. This chain's CDR3 is CASSPGGRVAFF. In DNA form, the CDR3 reads TGTGCCAGCAGTCCAGGGGGCCGGGTGGCTTTCTTT.

The chain recombines TRBV28 with TRBJ1-5; 8 bases line up with TRBD1. The CDR3 totals 16 residues. Per germline, CDR1 MDHEN and CDR2 SYDVKM. J gave up 2 bases and V 7 bases, and 10 bases lay outside the gene matches. The CDR3 coding sequence is TGTGCCAGCAAAATTGAGACAGGGGAGGGCAATCAGCCCCAGCATTTT. Translated: CASKIETGEGNQPQHF.